This record covers a single T cell receptor beta chain. CDR1 and CDR2 (germline): SGDLS, YYNGEE. The CDR3 is 16 amino acids. Germline trimming cut 3 bases from V and 0 bases from J; bases unmatched to any gene: 8. This specimen belongs to a study of T cell changes during pregnancy in multiple sclerosis. Profiled with immunoSEQ multiplex PCR; TCRdb holds only in-frame clones, not every one. The sample yields 70,000 to 95,000 clones, around 90% seen once. The V gene is TRBV9, the J gene TRBJ1-2, with 7 bases lining up with TRBD1. The source of this sequence is a female donor in good health, enrolled as a control in a pregnancy study. The sequenced sample was peripheral blood, obtained in the second trimester of pregnancy. The CDR3 protein is CASSDGTAQANYGYTF. In nucleotides, the CDR3 is TGTGCCAGCAGCGACGGGACAGCCCAAGCTAACTATGGCTACACCTTC.